The 26 T cell receptor beta chains below were found in one sample sequenced in a study of cytomegalovirus exposure and HLA in healthy donors. Both 60 Vbeta primers and 13 Jbeta primers went into the PCR. Repertoires were generated with immunoSEQ multiplex PCR, while TCRdb's copy carries only in-frame clones and drops some. The repertoire holds some 120,000 clones, with roughly 71% as singletons. Sequenced material: PBMCs. All receptors derive from a woman aged 45 to 65 in good health and CMV-seropositive.

The rearrangement uses TRBV5-4 and TRBJ2-2; a possible D gene is TRBD1 (6 bases). CDR1 and CDR2 (germline): SGHNT, YYREEE (reference sequence). There are 15 residues in the CDR3. Trimming pared 1 base from V and 4 bases from J, leaving 11 bases between. CDR3 nucleotides: TGTGCCAGCAGCTTGCAGGGGACGGGCACCGGGGAGCTGTTTTTT. It encodes CASSLQGTGTGELFF.

The chain recombines TRBV2 with TRBJ2-5; tentatively, D is TRBD1 (6 bases). This CDR3 has 13 amino acids. V dropped 6 bases and J dropped 7 bases, with 15 bases sitting between them. Germline V gives CDR1 SNHLY, CDR2 FYNNEI. This CDR3 is CASRTNREGTQYF. The CDR3, as DNA: TGTGCCAGCAGGACAAACAGGGAAGGGACCCAGTACTTC.

This clone has just one count. The chain carries TRBV7-8 and TRBJ2-7; D is perhaps TRBD1 (6 bases). CDR3 length: 14 residues. V dropped 5 bases and J dropped 3 bases, with 14 bases sitting between them. The germline CDR1 and CDR2 sequences are SGHVS and FQNEAQ. DNA for the CDR3: TGTGCCAGCAGCCGGACAGAGGACCGCTACGAGCAGTACTTC. Translating it yields CASSRTEDRYEQYF.

Only one count was recorded for this clone. The chain joins TRBV5-1 to TRBJ2-3; D is perhaps TRBD1 (6 bases). V was trimmed by 3 bases and J by 2 bases, leaving 10 bases between them. The germline V gene encodes CDR1 SGHRS and CDR2 YFSETQ. The CDR3 contains 14 residues. The CDR3 DNA sequence: TGCGCCAGCAGCTATCGGACAGCCACAGATACGCAGTATTTT. As protein: CASSYRTATDTQYF.

This clone came up a few times. V usage is TRBV6-1 and J usage is TRBJ2-5, with TRBD1 as a possible D gene (6 bases). Per germline, CDR1 MNHNS and CDR2 SASEGT. The CDR3 has 15 amino acids. With 8 bases removed from V and 5 bases from J, the gap between germline ends came to 21 bases. CDR3: CASLPGQGLSETQYF. The CDR3 region has the DNA TGTGCCAGCCTCCCGGGACAAGGGTTGTCGGAGACCCAGTACTTC.

V usage is TRBV7-9 and J usage is TRBJ1-1; D remains ambiguous. Germline loops: CDR1 SEHNR, CDR2 FQNEAQ (reference sequence). This CDR3 comprises 13 residues. With 3 bases removed from V and 1 base from J, the gap between germline ends came to 6 bases. The CDR3 DNA follows: TGTGCCAGCAGCTTCGGGGAGAACACTGAAGCTTTCTTT. Translation: CASSFGENTEAFF.

CDR3 sequence: CASSIDRDSPLHF. CDR3 nucleotide sequence: TGTGCCAGCAGTATAGACAGGGATTCACCCCTCCACTTT. The chain recombines TRBV2 with TRBJ1-6, with 7 bases matching TRBD1. The length of the CDR3 is 13 residues. The trim removed 5 bases at V and 8 bases at J, leaving 3 bases unmatched. Germline V gives CDR1 SNHLY, CDR2 FYNNEI.

The table lists this clone with many counts. The gene calls are TRBV5-1 and TRBJ1-1; TRBD1 agrees at 11 bases. The CDR3 totals 14 residues. Germline V gives CDR1 SGHRS, CDR2 YFSETQ. V was clipped by 4 bases and J by 4 bases; unmatched bases: 3. The CDR3 sequence: CASSMGTGGTEAFF. The CDR3 DNA reads as TGCGCCAGCAGCATGGGGACAGGGGGCACTGAAGCTTTCTTT.

The table lists this clone with a count of one. This sequence joins TRBV12-5 and TRBJ2-7; perhaps TRBD2 as D (5 bases). This CDR3 contains 14 residues. Per the germline V gene, CDR1 is LGHNT and CDR2 is FRNRAP. Trimming stripped 2 bases from V and 4 bases from J, with 12 bases between. This CDR3 reads CASGLFGVEYEQYF. The CDR3 coding sequence is TGTGCTAGTGGTTTGTTCGGGGTCGAGTACGAGCAGTACTTC.

The rearrangement links TRBV30 to TRBJ2-3, with 7 bases lining up with TRBD1. Trimming took 5 bases from V and 1 from J; bases not matched to a gene: 6. The V gene's germline CDR1 is GTSNPN and CDR2 SVGIG (reference sequence). This CDR3 comprises 14 residues. CDR3 sequence reads: CAWGGQSGTDTQYF. DNA of the CDR3: TGTGCCTGGGGGGGACAGTCAGGCACAGATACGCAGTATTTT.

This clone was detected only once. V gene TRBV2 combines with J gene TRBJ2-2; tentative D call: TRBD2 (5 bases). Germline lookup yields CDR1 SNHLY and CDR2 FYNNEI. The CDR3 is made up of 14 amino acids. Deletions cut 1 base from V and 6 bases from J, with 9 bases between. This CDR3 is CASSEGAGPGELFF. As DNA, the CDR3 is TGTGCCAGCAGTGAAGGGGCGGGCCCCGGGGAGCTGTTTTTT.

The chain has TRBV7-6 and TRBJ1-4; maybe TRBD1 (6 bases). Trimming left V 1 base short and J 7 bases short, with 13 bases between. The CDR3 totals 15 residues. The germline V gene encodes CDR1 SGHVS and CDR2 FNYEAQ. This chain's CDR3 is CASSLVMGAGEKLFF. In nucleotides, the CDR3 is TGTGCCAGCAGCTTAGTGATGGGGGCGGGTGAAAAACTGTTTTTT.

The chain uses TRBV29-1 and TRBJ2-7; TRBD2 matches 8 bases. This CDR3 has 16 amino acids. Per the germline V gene, CDR1 is SQVTM and CDR2 is ANQGSEA. With V trimmed by 3 bases and J by 3 bases, 13 bases remained unmatched. The DNA for the CDR3 is TGCAGCGTTGATATGAGCGCGACGGGGGGGCTCTACGAGCAGTACTTC. It specifies CSVDMSATGGLYEQYF.

This clone was recorded at least ten times. This chain connects TRBV6-1 to TRBJ2-7; TRBD1 is a possible D gene (6 bases). From germline, CDR1 is MNHNS and CDR2 SASEGT. The CDR3 length is 15 residues. Trimming pared 0 bases from V and 2 bases from J, leaving 11 bases between. The CDR3 here is CASSEALDSAYEQYF. Here the CDR3 DNA reads TGTGCCAGCAGTGAAGCGCTGGACAGTGCCTACGAGCAGTACTTC.

The sample holds a few counts of this clone. The gene calls are TRBV4-2 and TRBJ2-1; the match to TRBD2 covers 8 bases. CDR3 length equals 16 residues. CDR1 and CDR2 (germline): LGHNA, YNFKEQ. After removal of 1 base from V and 8 bases from J, the junction contained 10 bases not matched to a gene. The CDR3: CASSQGGTRPVDEQFF. The CDR3 coding sequence is TGTGCCAGCAGCCAAGGGGGGACTAGGCCCGTGGATGAGCAGTTCTTC.

This clone was counted once. V gene TRBV7-2 combines with J gene TRBJ2-3, with 7 bases identical to TRBD2. This CDR3 has 17 residues. The V and J ends lost 5 bases and 7 bases, in that order; junction bases with no gene match: 18. CDR1 is SGHTA, CDR2 FQGNSA, per germline. The CDR3 coding sequence is TGTGCCAGCAGCCTATCAGCGGGACTAACAAATGTGTATACGCAGTATTTT. Translation gives CASSLSAGLTNVYTQYF.

The rearrangement uses TRBV11-1 and TRBJ2-5; D uncertain. Trimming shortened V by 1 base and J by 5 bases, and 11 bases separated the two germline ends. Germline CDR1 SGHAT, CDR2 FQDESV (reference sequence). This CDR3 comprises 14 residues. The CDR3 DNA follows: TGTGCCAGCAGCTTAGGCATAGCTCGGGAGACCCAGTACTTC. Encoded protein: CASSLGIARETQYF.

This clone showed up just a few times. This chain uses TRBV5-4 with TRBJ1-3; D unclear. CDR1 and CDR2 (germline): SGHNT, YYREEE (reference sequence). The CDR3 is 14 amino acids. Trimming removed 4 bases at V and 0 bases at J, with 8 bases between. CDR3 in DNA: TGTGCCAGCAGCCCGGAGCCCTCTGGAAACACCATATATTTT. It specifies CASSPEPSGNTIYF.

The chain recombines TRBV30 with TRBJ2-5, with 9 positions matching TRBD2. The J call may be incorrect, as the DNA end agrees better with TRBJ2-7. The CDR3 consists of 15 residues. The germline gives CDR1 GTSNPN, CDR2 SVGIG (reference sequence). CDR3 amino acids: CACSSTSGTLHEQYF. In nucleotides, the CDR3 is TGTGCCTGCTCCTCGACTAGCGGAACCCTCCACGAGCAGTACTTC.

This clone was seen a few times. The V and J genes are TRBV19 and TRBJ1-2; tentatively, D is TRBD1 (5 bases). V was shortened by 2 bases and J by 3 bases, with 10 bases between the two germline ends. The germline gives CDR1 LNHDA, CDR2 SQIVND (reference sequence). The CDR3 spans 14 residues. The CDR3 loop is CASSILGADYGYTF. CDR3 bases: TGTGCCAGTAGTATACTAGGGGCTGACTATGGCTACACCTTC.

The chain carries TRBV5-1 and TRBJ1-4, with a possible D match to TRBD1 (6 bases). This CDR3 is built from 14 residues. The ends were cut back, 2 bases at V and 7 bases at J, with 12 bases in the middle. Germline-derived CDR1 and CDR2 are SGHRS and YFSETQ. CDR3 sequence (DNA): TGCGCCAGCAGCTTCAGGGGCTTAGGTGAAAAACTGTTTTTT. It encodes CASSFRGLGEKLFF. Full variable domain (remainder filled in from reference TRBV5-1 and TRBJ1-4): KAGVTQTPRYLIKTRGQQVTLSCSPISGHRSVSWYQQTPGQGLQFLFEYFSETQRNKGNFPGRFSGRQFSNSRSEMNVSTLELGDSALYLCASSFRGLGEKLFFGSGTQLSVL.

This chain connects TRBV28 to TRBJ1-4, with unresolved D. With 4 bases removed from V and 8 bases from J, the gap between germline ends came to 8 bases. Germline assignment: CDR1 MDHEN and CDR2 SYDVKM. This CDR3 contains 12 residues. Here the CDR3 DNA reads TGTGCCAGCAGTTCCCTTTCGGAAAAACTGTTTTTT. Its translation is CASSSLSEKLFF.

This clone has more than one count but fewer than ten. The gene calls are TRBV5-1 and TRBJ2-2; a possible D gene is TRBD2 (5 bases). The CDR3 contains 15 residues. Germline loops: CDR1 SGHRS, CDR2 YFSETQ. V dropped 4 bases and J dropped 6 bases, with 16 bases sitting between them. The CDR3 loop reads CASSPTSGPPGELFF. The CDR3 DNA is TGCGCCAGCAGCCCTACTAGTGGGCCACCCGGGGAGCTGTTTTTT.

The chain carries TRBV27 and TRBJ1-6; 8 bases are shared with TRBD1. There are 19 residues in the CDR3. The V segment lost 1 base and the J segment 0 bases; nucleotides outside the gene matches: 8. The germline gives CDR1 MNHEY, CDR2 SMNVEV (reference sequence). Written as DNA, the CDR3 is TGTGCCAGCAGTTTATACAGGGGGGATACAAGCTCCTATAATTCACCCCTCCACTTT. Translation: CASSLYRGDTSSYNSPLHF.

CDR3 DNA: TGTGCCAGCAGTGAAGCTCGGACTAGCCAGGGAGAGACCCAGTACTTC. Translation: CASSEARTSQGETQYF. This sequence joins TRBV2 and TRBJ2-5, with 8 nucleotides matching TRBD2. The CDR3 spans 16 residues. V was pared by 0 bases and J by 4 bases, with 7 bases of the junction left unmatched. Germline CDR1 SNHLY, CDR2 FYNNEI.

J is TRBJ2-2 and V is TRBV5-1, with D possibly TRBD2 on 6 matching bases. V dropped 5 bases and J dropped 9 bases, with 23 bases sitting between them. The germline CDR1 and CDR2 sequences are SGHRS and YFSETQ. The CDR3 consists of 16 residues. CDR3 region: CASRLRPIREDRELFF. The CDR3 DNA follows: TGCGCCAGCAGACTACGACCCATAAGGGAGGATCGGGAGCTGTTTTTT.